These T cell receptor beta chains were read from a single sample in a study of T cell changes during pregnancy in multiple sclerosis. Produced via immunoSEQ multiplex PCR; TCRdb's table is partial and in-frame only. The sample contains approximately 70,000 clones, more than 85% of which appear only once. Sequencing was performed on peripheral blood, taken in the first trimester of pregnancy. Receptor source: a female donor with multiple sclerosis, enrolled in a pregnancy study. Both conserved end residues are part of each CDR3. Fields, in order: V gene, D gene, J gene, clone size, CDR3 DNA, CDR3 protein. A D gene is named only where the DNA matches it firmly. Rows give clone size only sometimes, using once, few, many, or a class for an expanded clone.

TRBV5-1	.	TRBJ1-4	.	TGCGCCAGCAGCGCCCAAGCGATTGCAACTAATGAAAAACTGTTTTTT	CASSAQAIATNEKLFF
TRBV25-1	TRBD1	TRBJ1-2	.	TGTGCCAGCAGCGGGGGACAGGGTTCGTTAGCTAACTATGGCTACACCTTC	CASSGGQGSLANYGYTF
TRBV29-1	.	TRBJ2-7	.	TGCAGCGCCACAGGAGGGTACTACGAGCAGTACTTC	CSATGGYYEQYF
TRBV11-2	TRBD2	TRBJ2-5	.	TGTGCCAGCAGCTCGGGCTTAGCGGGAGTCCAAGAGACCCAGTACTTC	CASSSGLAGVQETQYF
TRBV19	.	TRBJ1-2	.	TGTGCCAGTAGTCGACAGGTTAATTATGGCTACACCTTC	CASSRQVNYGYTF
TRBV18	.	TRBJ1-2	.	TGTGCCAGCTCCCCCAGCGGGGCCCTATTTAACTATGGCTACACCTTC	CASSPSGALFNYGYTF
TRBV7-3	TRBD2	TRBJ2-1	.	TGTGCCAGCAGCTTAATACGCGGGAGGGGGCAGTTCTTC	CASSLIRGRGQFF
TRBV28	TRBD1	TRBJ2-7	once	TGTGCCAGCGGAACACAGGGGCTCTCCTACGAGCAGTACTTC	CASGTQGLSYEQYF
TRBV27	.	TRBJ2-3	.	TGTGCCAGCAGGAGCAGGACGGGGTTTTACACAGATACGCAGTATTTT	CASRSRTGFYTDTQYF
TRBV19	.	TRBJ2-3	.	TGTGCCAGTAGCGGAGCGGCCTCGGGCACAGATACGCAGTATTTT	CASSGAASGTDTQYF
TRBV5-1	TRBD2	TRBJ2-5	.	TGCGCCAGCAGCTTGGCCACCGGACTAGCCATCCCTGGGGTAGAGACCCAGTACTTC	CASSLATGLAIPGVETQYF
TRBV5-1	TRBD2	TRBJ2-3	.	TGCGCCAGCAGCTTGGAAACTAGCGGGGGGGCCACAGATACGCAGTATTTT	CASSLETSGGATDTQYF
TRBV19	.	TRBJ1-2	.	TGTGCCAGTAGTATCGCTTTGGGCAGTTTCTATGGCTACACCTTC	CASSIALGSFYGYTF
TRBV2	TRBD2	TRBJ2-2	.	TGTGCCAGCAGACCGGGACTAGCGGGAGTAGAGCTGTTTTTT	CASRPGLAGVELFF
TRBV5-1	TRBD2	TRBJ2-7	.	TGCGCCAGCAGCTTGGGAGCGGGAGCGACCTACGAGCAGTACTTC	CASSLGAGATYEQYF
TRBV5-1	.	TRBJ2-7	.	TGCGCCAGCAGCTTGAATCAGGGGAGATCCTACGAGCAGTACTTC	CASSLNQGRSYEQYF
TRBV6-1	TRBD1	TRBJ1-5	.	TGTGCCAGCAGTGAATATGTGGTAGGATCGACAGGGCAATCTCAGCCCCAGCATTTT	CASSEYVVGSTGQSQPQHF
TRBV9	.	TRBJ1-3	.	TGTGCCAGCAGCGTAGGGACACACCAAAGAAGCTCTGGAAACACCATATATTTT	CASSVGTHQRSSGNTIYF
TRBV29-1	TRBD2	TRBJ2-1	.	TGCAGCGTTCAACTAGCGGGAGGGCGGAATGAGCAGTTCTTC	CSVQLAGGRNEQFF
TRBV7-9	TRBD1	TRBJ1-5	.	TGTGCCAGCAGCAACAGCCGGGACAGGGAGACTTGGCCCCAGCATTTT	CASSNSRDRETWPQHF
TRBV5-6	.	TRBJ2-7	.	TGTGCCAGCAGCCAGCCGGGACTGTCCTACGAGCAGTACTTC	CASSQPGLSYEQYF
TRBV5-4	TRBD1	TRBJ2-2	.	TGTGCCAGCAGCTTACATAATAGGGGACAGGGTGCCACCGGGGAGCTGTTTTTT	CASSLHNRGQGATGELFF
TRBV7-7	.	TRBJ1-6	.	TGTGCCAGCAGCTTCGACAGGAGCTCACCCCTCCACTTT	CASSFDRSSPLHF
TRBV10-1	.	TRBJ2-1	.	TGCGCCAGCAGCCTGACACCTTCAGCTGAGCAGTTCTTC	CASSLTPSAEQFF
TRBV7-8	.	TRBJ2-2	.	TGTGCCAGCAGCTTTAAGAACACCGGGGAGCTGTTTTTT	CASSFKNTGELFF
TRBV5-1	TRBD2	TRBJ2-5	.	TGCGCCAGCAGCTTGACGGGGGGGTCCCAAGAGACCCAGTACTTC	CASSLTGGSQETQYF
TRBV19	.	TRBJ2-2	.	TGTGCCAGTAGTTTAAGCGGCAGCGGATCTTCGAACACCGGGGAGCTGTTTTTT	CASSLSGSGSSNTGELFF
TRBV6-6	TRBD1	TRBJ2-5	.	TGTGCCAGCAGTTCACAGGGGTCAGAGACCCAGTACTTC	CASSSQGSETQYF
TRBV9	TRBD1	TRBJ1-4	.	TGTGCCAGCAGCGAGGGGATAGGACAGGGTGGTGAAAAACTGTTTTTT	CASSEGIGQGGEKLFF
TRBV18	.	TRBJ2-1	once	TGTGCCAGCTCACCACCGGCGGCAGGGACTCACAATGAGCAGTTCTTC	CASSPPAAGTHNEQFF
TRBV9	.	TRBJ2-3	.	TGTGCCAGCAGCCTCCGGGACACGAGGTCAGATACGCAGTATTTT	CASSLRDTRSDTQYF
TRBV10-3	.	TRBJ2-2	.	TGTGCCATCAGTGCCAGGGTTGGCGGGGAGCTGTTTTTT	CAISARVGGELFF
TRBV5-1	TRBD2	TRBJ2-7	.	TGCGCCAGCAGCTTGAGGTCCAGGATAAATGAGCGGGGCTACGAGCAGTACTTC	CASSLRSRINERGYEQYF
TRBV5-1	TRBD1	TRBJ2-3	.	TGCGCCAGCAGCGTGACAGGGACACTCCCAACAGATACGCAGTATTTT	CASSVTGTLPTDTQYF
TRBV5-8	TRBD1	TRBJ1-5	.	TGTGCCAGCAGCGACGGGACAGGGGAAGACCAGCCCCAGCATTTT	CASSDGTGEDQPQHF
TRBV18	.	TRBJ1-2	.	TGTGCCAGCTCACCCACCGAGTATCGGGGGATGGGCTACACCTTC	CASSPTEYRGMGYTF
TRBV7-3	TRBD2	TRBJ2-2	.	TGTGCCAGCAGCTCCGACCGGCGGGGGGGCAACACCGGGGAGCTGTTTTTT	CASSSDRRGGNTGELFF
TRBV2	.	TRBJ2-5	.	TGTGCCAGCAGTGAACACTCCCCGGAAGAGACCCAGTACTTC	CASSEHSPEETQYF
TRBV11-1	.	TRBJ2-1	.	TGTGCCAGCAGCTTAGCGGGGGGAGTTTCCTACAAGGGGCAGTTCTTC	CASSLAGGVSYKGQFF
TRBV6-6	TRBD2	TRBJ2-7	.	TGTGCCAGCAGTCACGTCCCGGGACTAGCGGAGGGGGTCTTC	CASSHVPGLAEGVF
TRBV27	TRBD1	TRBJ2-5	once	TGTGCCAGCAGGCCTGAACCGGGACAGGGACAAGAGACCCAGTACTTC	CASRPEPGQGQETQYF
TRBV7-7	.	TRBJ2-5	.	TGTGCCAGCAGCCAGGTCGTGGGGGGAAAAGAGACCCAGTACTTC	CASSQVVGGKETQYF
TRBV5-4	.	TRBJ2-3	.	TGTGCCAGCAGCTTAGGACAGCTTCCAGATACGCAGTATTTT	CASSLGQLPDTQYF
TRBV7-9	TRBD2	TRBJ2-1	.	TGTGCCAGCAGCCCCGGGAGGGGGGACAATGAGCAGTTCTTC	CASSPGRGDNEQFF
TRBV29-1	TRBD1	TRBJ2-1	.	TGCAGCGTTGGCGGGACAGGGGGTTACAATGAGCAGTTCTTC	CSVGGTGGYNEQFF
TRBV9	.	TRBJ2-1	.	TGTGCCAGCAGCGTAGGGACTTACAATGAGCAGTTCTTC	CASSVGTYNEQFF
TRBV11-2	TRBD2	TRBJ2-1	.	TGTGCCAGCAGCTTAGAGGGTCGGGGGACTAGCGGGAGGATCAATGAGCAGTTCTTC	CASSLEGRGTSGRINEQFF
TRBV10-3	TRBD1	TRBJ2-3	.	TGTGCCACCGCACGGCGGACAGGGGGGGCAGATACGCAGTATTTT	CATARRTGGADTQYF
TRBV19	.	TRBJ1-5	.	TGTGCCAGTAGATTCCGGGGGGCCCAAAGCAATCAGCCCCAGCATTTT	CASRFRGAQSNQPQHF
TRBV19	TRBD1	TRBJ1-2	few	TGTGCCAGTACCCAACAGGGGGCTGGGGGCTACACCTTC	CASTQQGAGGYTF
TRBV5-6	.	TRBJ2-7	.	TGTGCCAGCAGCCTCGGATACGGGATGGGAGCATACGAGCAGTACTTC	CASSLGYGMGAYEQYF
TRBV7-6	TRBD1	TRBJ1-1	once	TGTGCCAGCAGCCAACAGGGGGCCTGGACTGAAGCTTTCTTT	CASSQQGAWTEAFF
TRBV27	.	TRBJ2-3	.	TGTGCCAGCAGTCGAGAAGGGGGCACAGATACGCAGTATTTT	CASSREGGTDTQYF
TRBV6-1	TRBD1	TRBJ1-5	.	TGTGCCAGCAGAGCGACAGGGTCTGAAAATCAGCCCCAGCATTTT	CASRATGSENQPQHF